The 32 T cell receptor beta chains below were found in one sample sequenced in a study of blood T cell repertoires in COVID-19. Here immunoSEQ multiplex PCR was the method, and the copy in TCRdb shows in-frame clones only, minus some. The sample lists 140,000 to 150,000 clones, approximately 89% occurring once. The source material was peripheral blood. Every receptor here comes from a human donor in a cohort sampled during active COVID-19.

V gene TRBV12-3 or TRBV12-4 combines with J gene TRBJ2-3; D is ambiguous. The V end lost 3 bases, the J end lost 6 bases, and 7 bases lay between the germline ends. This CDR3 is 12 amino acids long. The DNA for the CDR3 is TGTGCCAGCAGTTTTTTTAGCGATACGCAGTATTTT. Residues: CASSFFSDTQYF.

The chain combines TRBV2 with TRBJ1-6; D is unclear. The CDR3 loop spans 17 amino acids. The ends were cut back, 3 bases at V and 8 bases at J, with 20 bases in the middle. CDR1 SNHLY and CDR2 FYNNEI come from the germline V gene. DNA for the CDR3: TGTGCCAGCAGTGATCCCTTCGGGGTTACGGTGGATTCACCCCTCCACTTT. Its protein is CASSDPFGVTVDSPLHF.

The chain is built from TRBV23-1 and TRBJ1-2; TRBD1 might be the D (6 bases). TRBV23-1 is an ORF; its function is uncertain. V was trimmed by 4 bases and J by 1 base, leaving 10 bases between them. The length of the CDR3 is 14 residues. The CDR3 DNA sequence: TGCGCCAGCAGTCGGGGACACCTTAACTATGGCTACACCTTC. Protein sequence: CASSRGHLNYGYTF.

The chain joins TRBV18 to TRBJ2-1; no firm D call. V was trimmed by 0 bases and J by 4 bases, leaving 7 bases between them. Germline V gives CDR1 KGHSH, CDR2 LQKENI. The CDR3 contains 14 residues. CDR3 in DNA: TGTGCCAGCTCACCACCCGGCAGGTACAATGAGCAGTTCTTC. It specifies CASSPPGRYNEQFF.

V is TRBV15 and J is TRBJ1-3, with no clear D. The CDR3 contains 15 residues. The V end was cut by 1 base, the J end by 0 bases, with 7 bases between. CDR1 LNHNV and CDR2 YYDKDF come from the germline V gene (reference sequence). The CDR3 DNA is TGTGCCACCAGCAGAGGAGGTTACTCTGGAAACACCATATATTTT. It translates to CATSRGGYSGNTIYF.

This CDR3 is CASSLELAGGETQYF. The CDR3, as DNA: TGTGCCAGCAGCTTGGAACTAGCGGGGGGTGAGACCCAGTACTTC. This chain uses TRBV5-4 with TRBJ2-5, with TRBD2 matching 12 bases. With V trimmed by 0 bases and J by 5 bases, 2 bases remained unmatched. Germline-derived CDR1 and CDR2 are SGHNT and YYREEE (reference sequence). The CDR3 has 15 residues.

This clone was found a few times. This rearrangement joins TRBV5-4 to TRBJ1-1; 11 positions agree with TRBD1. CDR1 and CDR2 from the germline V gene are SGHNT and YYREEE (reference sequence). The CDR3 has 16 amino acids. J gave up 3 bases and V 2 bases, and 6 bases lay outside the gene matches. The CDR3 nucleotides are TGTGCCAGCAGCTTCGCACCGGGACAGGGGGACACTGAAGCTTTCTTT. Protein product: CASSFAPGQGDTEAFF.

This clone was found once. This sequence joins TRBV6-2 or TRBV6-3 and TRBJ2-3, with 11 positions matching TRBD2. The CDR3 extends over 16 amino acids. Germline lookup yields CDR1 MNHEY and CDR2 SVGEGT. Germline trimming cut 5 bases from V and 6 bases from J; bases unmatched to any gene: 10. The CDR3 region has the DNA TGTGCCAGCAGTGGTAGACTAGCGGGGTTTGAGGATACGCAGTATTTT. It specifies CASSGRLAGFEDTQYF.

V is TRBV5-1 and J is TRBJ2-5; the match to TRBD2 covers 13 bases. This CDR3 contains 16 residues. J lost 5 bases, V lost 4 bases, and 8 bases had no gene match. CDR1 is SGHRS and CDR2 is YFSETQ in the germline V gene. The CDR3 DNA is TGCGCCAGCAGCGCTACTAGCGGGGGGGACGCGGAGACCCAGTACTTC. Protein sequence: CASSATSGGDAETQYF.

The chain combines TRBV6-5 with TRBJ2-7; 10 nucleotides align to TRBD1. CDR1 is MNHEY and CDR2 is SVGAGI in the germline V gene. J gave up 4 bases and V 6 bases, and 6 bases lay outside the gene matches. This CDR3 contains 14 residues. The CDR3: CASRNRDRGYEQYF. CDR3 DNA sequence: TGTGCCAGCAGAAACCGGGACAGGGGTTACGAGCAGTACTTC.

The rearrangement links TRBV15 to TRBJ2-3; 9 bases agree with TRBD2. Per germline, CDR1 LNHNV and CDR2 YYDKDF (reference sequence). V shed 1 base and J 9 bases; nucleotides not matched to a gene: 5. The CDR3 totals 14 residues. Here the CDR3 reads CATSRASRGGTQYF. CDR3 DNA: TGTGCCACCAGCAGAGCATCGCGGGGGGGGACGCAGTATTTT. The whole variable domain, remainder taken from reference TRBV15 and TRBJ2-3, is DAMVIQNPRYQVTQFGKPVTLSCSQTLNHNVMYWYQQKSSQAPKLLFHYYDKDFNNEADTPDNFQSRRPNTSFCFLDIRSPGLGDTAMYLCATSRASRGGTQYFGPGTRLTVL.

The count of this clone is one. The chain uses TRBV12-3 or TRBV12-4 and TRBJ2-1; TRBD2 matches at 14 bases. The CDR3 contains 13 residues. Losses at the gene ends were 6 bases for V and 15 bases for J; bases not matched to a gene: 7. DNA of the CDR3: TGTGCCAGCAGCCTAGGGACTAGCGGGGGCCCGTTCTTC. Translating gives CASSLGTSGGPFF.

This chain uses TRBV6-5 with TRBJ1-3; no clear D. This CDR3 has 13 residues. Looked up from germline, CDR1 is MNHEY and CDR2 is SVGAGI. V was trimmed by 6 bases and J by 4 bases, leaving 10 bases between them. CDR3 coding DNA: TGTGCCAGCAGGACAAGTTGGGGAAACACCATATATTTT. This sequence encodes CASRTSWGNTIYF.

The genes are TRBV7-9 and TRBJ1-2, with TRBD1 matching over 9 bases. The CDR3 totals 13 residues. The germline CDR1 and CDR2 sequences are SEHNR and FQNEAQ (reference sequence). With 4 bases clipped from V and 8 bases from J, the junction kept 5 bases outside the gene matches. CDR3 protein: CASSYGTGLGYTF. The CDR3 DNA reads as TGTGCCAGCAGCTACGGGACAGGGTTAGGCTACACCTTC.

V usage is TRBV5-1 and J usage is TRBJ2-1; 11 positions match TRBD2. Losses at the gene ends were 2 bases for V and 3 bases for J; bases not matched to a gene: 7. This CDR3 is built from 17 residues. The germline gives CDR1 SGHRS, CDR2 YFSETQ. The CDR3 nucleotides are TGCGCCAGCAGCTTTTTCCCTAGCGGGGGGATCTACAATGAGCAGTTCTTC. This translates into CASSFFPSGGIYNEQFF. Full variable domain (remainder filled in from reference TRBV5-1 and TRBJ2-1): KAGVTQTPRYLIKTRGQQVTLSCSPISGHRSVSWYQQTPGQGLQFLFEYFSETQRNKGNFPGRFSGRQFSNSRSEMNVSTLELGDSALYLCASSFFPSGGIYNEQFFGPGTRLTVL.

The V and J genes are TRBV19 and TRBJ1-4, with no clear D. The CDR3 covers 17 residues. Germline loops: CDR1 LNHDA, CDR2 SQIVND (reference sequence). Trimming took off 6 bases at V and 7 bases at J, with 24 bases between the two ends. CDR3 sequence (DNA): TGTGCCAGTAGCCGATCGGGCAGCGGGCTCCCTGGTGAAAAACTGTTTTTT. It specifies CASSRSGSGLPGEKLFF.

The chain has TRBV6-6 and TRBJ2-3; 11 bases are a match to TRBD2. V dropped 5 bases and J dropped 1; count of bases not matched to a gene: 11. Germline assignment: CDR1 MNHNY and CDR2 SVGAGI (reference sequence). The CDR3 is 18 residues long. The CDR3 reads CASSPRGTSGRGTDTQYF. The CDR3 coding sequence is TGTGCCAGCAGTCCAAGGGGGACTAGCGGACGGGGCACAGATACGCAGTATTTT.

The chain couples TRBV3-1 (or the pseudogene TRBV3-2) to TRBJ1-2, with a tentative D call TRBD1 (6 bases). The CDR3 is 13 amino acids. V lost 4 bases to trimming and J lost 4 bases, with 10 bases between them. Germline assignment: CDR1 LGHDT and CDR2 YNNKEL (reference sequence). CDR3 protein: CASSPDSIYGYTF. The CDR3 DNA sequence: TGTGCCAGCAGCCCGGACAGTATCTATGGCTACACCTTC.

This clone has a handful of counts. This rearrangement joins TRBV5-1 to TRBJ1-5; D gene uncertain. This CDR3 is 14 amino acids long. CDR1 is SGHRS and CDR2 is YFSETQ in the germline V gene. V shed 4 bases and J shed 2 bases, with 10 bases lying between them. This CDR3 is CASSPRGGNQPQHF. The CDR3 nucleotides read TGCGCCAGCAGCCCCCGCGGGGGCAATCAGCCCCAGCATTTT.

V is TRBV20-1 and J is TRBJ1-2, with D possibly TRBD1 on 5 matching bases. CDR3 size: 11 residues. CDR1 and CDR2 from the germline V gene are DFQATT and SNEGSKA (reference sequence). V gave up 6 bases and J gave up 7 bases, with 12 bases separating them. The CDR3 nucleotides are TGCAGTGCAACGGACGGGGGTGGCTACACCTTC. It translates to CSATDGGGYTF.

This clone was seen only a few times. The CDR3 DNA sequence: TGTGCCAGCAGCGCCGGACAGGTCCTCTATGGCTACACCTTC. This codes for CASSAGQVLYGYTF. The chain combines TRBV9 with TRBJ1-2; 7 bases align to TRBD1. CDR1 and CDR2 from the germline V gene are SGDLS and YYNGEE. The CDR3 is made up of 14 amino acids. The V gene end was trimmed by 3 bases and the J gene end by 4 bases; junction bases not matched to a gene: 6. The entire variable domain, with the rest obtained from reference TRBV9 and TRBJ1-2, is as follows: DSGVTQTPKHLITATGQRVTLRCSPRSGDLSVYWYQQSLDQGLQFLIQYYNGEERAKGNILERFSAQQFPDLHSELNLSSLELGDSALYFCASSAGQVLYGYTFGSGTRLTVV.

This chain uses TRBV5-5 with TRBJ2-3; D remains unclear. This CDR3 comprises 13 residues. Germline V gene data show CDR1 as SGHKS and CDR2 as YYEKEE (reference sequence). V was shortened by 0 bases and J by 4 bases, with 6 bases between the two germline ends. CDR3 DNA sequence: TGTGCCAGCAGCTTGGAGAGTGCAGATACGCAGTATTTT. Its translation is CASSLESADTQYF.

V usage is TRBV19 and J usage is TRBJ2-5, with D perhaps TRBD2 (6 bases). Trimming took 5 bases from V and 5 from J, leaving 12 bases between them. Germline V gene lookup returns CDR1 LNHDA and CDR2 SQIVND (reference sequence). The CDR3 is made up of 13 amino acids. Written as DNA, the CDR3 is TGTGCCAGTAGTCCCGGGACTCGGGAGACCCAGTACTTC. This translates into CASSPGTRETQYF.

In this sample, this clone turned up once. The chain combines TRBV12-3 or TRBV12-4 with TRBJ1-1, with 8 bases matching TRBD1. The CDR3 is 12 amino acids. J gave up 14 bases and V 5 bases, and 10 bases lay outside the gene matches. CDR3 in DNA: TGTGCCAGCAGTCTCCCGGGACAGGCTCCGTTCTTT. It specifies CASSLPGQAPFF.

V and J are TRBV5-1 and TRBJ2-3; TRBD2 aligns across 8 bases. After removal of 4 bases from V and 3 bases from J, the junction contained 13 bases not matched to a gene. This CDR3 comprises 17 residues. CDR1 is SGHRS and CDR2 is YFSETQ in the germline V gene. Written as DNA, the CDR3 is TGCGCCAGCAGCCCACGGGCGGGGGGCAGCATTACAGATACGCAGTATTTT. It codes for CASSPRAGGSITDTQYF.

The V and J genes are TRBV19 and TRBJ2-6, with 11 nucleotides matching TRBD1. The CDR3 length is 17 residues. Per the germline V gene, CDR1 is LNHDA and CDR2 is SQIVND (reference sequence). With V trimmed by 6 bases and J by 2 bases, 6 bases remained unmatched. The CDR3 DNA reads TGTGCCAGTAGGCCCGGGACAGGGGGGACTGGGGCCAACGTCCTGACTTTC. Encoded protein: CASRPGTGGTGANVLTF.

The V and J genes are TRBV24-1 and TRBJ2-3; D possibly corresponds to TRBD1 (5 bases). Deletions cut 4 bases from V and 3 bases from J, with 10 bases between. CDR3 length: 14 residues. Germline assignment: CDR1 KGHDR and CDR2 SFDVKD. The CDR3 protein is CATSDRRQTDTQYF. For the CDR3, the DNA is TGTGCCACCAGTGACCGCAGACAGACAGATACGCAGTATTTT.

As DNA, the CDR3 is TGTGCCTGGAGTGGACTAGCGGAGGCCTCCTACAATGAGCAGTTCTTC. Residues: CAWSGLAEASYNEQFF. V and J are TRBV30 and TRBJ2-1; 9 nucleotides match TRBD2. Unmatched junction bases numbered 4, after V lost 1 base and J lost 0 bases. The CDR3 totals 16 residues. In germline, CDR1 is GTSNPN, CDR2 SVGIG (reference sequence).

J is TRBJ2-5 and V is TRBV5-1; 10 bases are shared with TRBD2. Germline loops: CDR1 SGHRS, CDR2 YFSETQ. The CDR3 covers 15 residues. Trimming removed 3 bases from V and 3 bases from J; junction bases left unmatched: 5. CDR3 nucleotides: TGCGCCAGCAGCTCGGCCGGGACTAGCGAAGAGACCCAGTACTTC. This gives the protein CASSSAGTSEETQYF. The variable domain in full, with the rest retrieved from reference TRBV5-1 and TRBJ2-5, is KAGVTQTPRYLIKTRGQQVTLSCSPISGHRSVSWYQQTPGQGLQFLFEYFSETQRNKGNFPGRFSGRQFSNSRSEMNVSTLELGDSALYLCASSSAGTSEETQYFGPGTRLLVL.

The chain couples TRBV2 to TRBJ2-2, with 9 bases fitting TRBD1. This CDR3 region has 14 residues. Germline V gene sequence: CDR1 SNHLY, CDR2 FYNNEI. Losses at the gene ends were 11 bases for V and 7 bases for J; bases not matched to a gene: 11. The CDR3 spells CAGSGQGNVGELFF. In nucleotides, the CDR3 is TGTGCCGGCTCGGGACAGGGTAATGTCGGGGAGCTGTTTTTT.

The V and J genes are TRBV7-8 and TRBJ2-1; D uncertain. CDR1 and CDR2 from the germline V gene are SGHVS and FQNEAQ. This CDR3 is 17 amino acids long. With 0 bases removed from V and 0 bases from J, the gap between germline ends came to 12 bases. This CDR3 reads CASSLATGQSSYNEQFF. The DNA of the CDR3 is TGTGCCAGCAGCTTAGCGACGGGTCAAAGCTCCTACAATGAGCAGTTCTTC.

The rearrangement uses TRBV5-1 and TRBJ2-4; TRBD1 aligns across 10 bases. V gave up 4 bases and J gave up 4 bases; unmatched junction bases: 11. Germline V gene data show CDR1 as SGHRS and CDR2 as YFSETQ. The CDR3 sequence is 17 residues long. This CDR3 reads CASSPEKPGQGKNIQYF. Here the CDR3 DNA reads TGCGCCAGCAGCCCAGAAAAACCGGGACAGGGGAAAAACATTCAGTACTTC.